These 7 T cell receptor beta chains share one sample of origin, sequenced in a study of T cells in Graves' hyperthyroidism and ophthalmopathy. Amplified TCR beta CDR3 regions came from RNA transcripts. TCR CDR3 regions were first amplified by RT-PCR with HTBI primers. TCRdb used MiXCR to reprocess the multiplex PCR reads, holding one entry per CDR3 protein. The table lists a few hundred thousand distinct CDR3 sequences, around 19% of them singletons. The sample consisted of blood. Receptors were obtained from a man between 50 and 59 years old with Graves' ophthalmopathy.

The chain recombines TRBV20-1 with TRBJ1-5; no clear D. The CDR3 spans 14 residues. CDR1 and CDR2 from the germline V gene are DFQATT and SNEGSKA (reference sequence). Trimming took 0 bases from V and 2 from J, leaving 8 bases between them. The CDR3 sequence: CSARDPQGNQPQHF. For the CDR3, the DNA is TGCAGTGCTAGAGATCCCCAAGGCAATCAGCCCCAGCATTTT.

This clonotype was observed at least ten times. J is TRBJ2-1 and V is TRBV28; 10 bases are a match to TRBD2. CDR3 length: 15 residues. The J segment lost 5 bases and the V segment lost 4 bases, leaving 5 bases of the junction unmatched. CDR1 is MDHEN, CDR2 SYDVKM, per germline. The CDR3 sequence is CASSSGLAGDNEQFF. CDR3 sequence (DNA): TGTGCCAGCAGTTCCGGGCTAGCGGGAGACAATGAGCAGTTCTTC.

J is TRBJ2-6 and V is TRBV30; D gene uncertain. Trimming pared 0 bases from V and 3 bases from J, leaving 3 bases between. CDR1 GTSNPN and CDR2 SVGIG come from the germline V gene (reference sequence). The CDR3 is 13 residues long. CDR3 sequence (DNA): TGTGCCTGGAGTGTTCGTGGGGCCAACGTCCTGACTTTC. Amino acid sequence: CAWSVRGANVLTF. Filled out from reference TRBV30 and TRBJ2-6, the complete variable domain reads SQTIHQWPATLVQPVGSPLSLECTVEGTSNPNLYWYRQAAGRGLQLLFYSVGIGQISSEVPQNLSASRPQDRQFILSSKKLLLSDSGFYLCAWSVRGANVLTFGAGSRLTVL.

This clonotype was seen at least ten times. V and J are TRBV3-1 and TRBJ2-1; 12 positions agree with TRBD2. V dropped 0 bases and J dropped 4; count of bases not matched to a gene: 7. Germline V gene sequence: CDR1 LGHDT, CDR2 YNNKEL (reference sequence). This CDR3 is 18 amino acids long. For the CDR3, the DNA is TGTGCCAGCAGCCAAGATAGGACTAGCGGGAATCTATACAATGAGCAGTTCTTC. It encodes CASSQDRTSGNLYNEQFF.

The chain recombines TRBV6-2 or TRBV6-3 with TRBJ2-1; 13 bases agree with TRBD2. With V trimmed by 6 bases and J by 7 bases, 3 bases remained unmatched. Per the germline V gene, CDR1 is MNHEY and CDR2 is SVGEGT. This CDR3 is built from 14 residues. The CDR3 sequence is CASSTLAGGNEQFF. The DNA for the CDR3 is TGTGCCAGCAGCACACTAGCGGGAGGGAATGAGCAGTTCTTC.

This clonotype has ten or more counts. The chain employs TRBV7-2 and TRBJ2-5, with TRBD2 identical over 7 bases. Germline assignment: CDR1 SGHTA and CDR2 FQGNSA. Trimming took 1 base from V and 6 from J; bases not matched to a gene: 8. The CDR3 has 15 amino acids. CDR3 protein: CASSLGLAGVQTQYF. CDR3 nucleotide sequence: TGTGCCAGCAGCTTAGGCCTTGCGGGAGTCCAGACCCAGTACTTC.

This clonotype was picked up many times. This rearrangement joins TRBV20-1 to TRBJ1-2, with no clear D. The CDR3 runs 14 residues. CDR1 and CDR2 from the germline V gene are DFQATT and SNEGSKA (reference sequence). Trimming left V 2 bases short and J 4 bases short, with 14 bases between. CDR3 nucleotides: TGCAGTGCTAGACCCCCGGGTACTATCTATGGCTACACCTTC. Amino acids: CSARPPGTIYGYTF.